This T cell receptor (beta chain) was retrieved from a study of T cell responses to AZD1222 COVID-19 vaccine (dated by TCRdb to about 2021). Background for the entire study: Because spike-specific TCR depth and breadth did not differ between the two schedules, AZD1222 recipients who got a second dose at roughly 4 weeks were pooled with those who got a second dose at roughly 12 weeks. Trial participants were enrolled by age into 18-55, 56-69 and 70-plus year subgroups, with about 150, 28 and 57 TCR-sequenced participants respectively. TCR sequencing was performed for some 250 trial participants, of whom around 200 were given two doses of AZD1222 and around 25 were given two doses of MenACWY control vaccine. Points the paper makes about the study in general: Participants were mostly white British and included more females than males, and it was suggested by the authors that clonal diversity may have been underestimated. The 56-69-year group was small, and its depth increase did not reach significance, likely because of low power. After two AZD1222 doses, spike-specific TCR breadth and depth were significantly higher than at day 0 and than in MenACWY recipients. Vaccine-associated CD4 TCRs spanned the whole spike protein, with dominant responses in regions 160-218 and 743-854. Nearly half of unique spike-specific TCRs reportedly recognized epitopes outside regions mutated in the B.1.351 and B.1.1.7 variants. Only six AZD1222 recipients were SARS-CoV-2 seropositive at baseline, limiting conclusions about previously exposed vaccinees. Because no samples from the day 14 peak response were available, repertoires could be characterized only after the peak T cell response.

With regard to this clone: Its antigen remains unidentified. Within one base of it there is no much larger clone, and no base qualities were kept.

The CDR3 regions of human TCRbeta chains were subjected to immunosequencing. Under the source paper's analysis protocol: TCRs in the repertoires were compared against a reference library of SARS-CoV-2-specific TCRs that had been generated with the MIRA antigen-specificity platform. Breadth was defined as the fraction of unique TCRs that were SARS-CoV-2-associated. Depth was defined as the fraction of total T cells that were SARS-CoV-2-associated. Using the MIRA data, each spike-specific TCR was mapped to the spike region that the TCR reacts to and placed in a CD4 or CD8 class. Log10-transformed breadth and depth values were compared by one-way ANOVA with Sidak's multiple comparisons tests. The clones in this table, taken by TCRdb from immuneACCESS, are in-frame only. Not every clone is retained; where verified, under half of the shortfall comes from an unresolved V gene, and the cause of the rest is unknown. D and trimming come from the DNA, and the V and J calls and clone size come from that table. The sample records 150,000 to 200,000 clones, 94% of which are singletons. About 9.3% of the sample is taken by the ten largest.

The time point label, read with the paper, signifies: baseline before first vaccination. The vaccinee samples were drawn from two UK trials, COV001 and COV002, one of which was a single-blind randomized controlled phase 2/3 trial testing AZD1222 (ChAdOx1 nCoV-19) in healthy adults. For TCRbeta chain sequencing, PBMC samples from trial participants were taken at day 0 and at day 28 after the second dose. The specimen was peripheral blood, collected on day 0 of AZD1222 vaccination. This TCR came from an adult in good health.

The CDR3: CASRLAHLEQYF. The nucleotide sequence reads as follows: TGTGCCAGCAGACTAGCACACCTCGAGCAGTACTTC. The chain employs TRBV28 and TRBJ2-7; the best D guess is TRBD2, with 6 bases matching. From the cysteine through the phenylalanine, the CDR3 covers 12 amino acids. CDR3 DNA is the only sequence kept; it has 36 bases, read in frame from the first base. Looking up the germline V gene yields CDR1 MDHEN and CDR2 SYDVKM. V loses 6 bases, J loses 6 bases, and the germline ends lie 12 bases apart.